The next 11 T cell receptor beta chains were all read from a single sample in a study of CD8 T cells in Susac syndrome (dated by TCRdb to between 2018 and 2021). Library preparation was by the immunoSEQ multiplex PCR assay. RNA was extracted using the RNeasy kit, and about 0.45 to 1 microgram was reverse transcribed with random hexamers. TCRdb itself trimmed the public reads at Q25 with fastp, ran MiXCR and retained productive beta chains. Each CDR3 protein appears once, grouped with its most common genes and DNA. The sample profile shows about 400,000 distinct CDR3 sequences; approximately 89% of them were found once. The top ten hold 0.12% of the sample. Sequenced material: CD8+ T cells from PBMCs. These TCRs come from a human donor with multiple sclerosis.

This clonotype was picked up a small number of times. This rearrangement joins TRBV11-2 to TRBJ2-7, with D uncertain. Trimming cost V 4 bases and J 0 bases, with 7 bases left between them. Looked up from germline, CDR1 is SGHAT and CDR2 is FQNNGV. The CDR3 length is 13 residues. The CDR3 sequence is CASSYSSSYEQYF. The CDR3 nucleotides are TGTGCCAGCAGCTATTCTAGCTCCTACGAGCAGTACTTC.

This clonotype appeared once. The chain employs TRBV28 and TRBJ2-1; D not certain. Trimming removed 6 bases at V and 5 bases at J, with 14 bases between. CDR3 length: 14 residues. In germline, CDR1 is MDHEN, CDR2 SYDVKM. CDR3 loop: CASSPALEHNEQFF. CDR3 in DNA: TGTGCCAGCAGCCCTGCGCTTGAACACAATGAGCAGTTCTTC.

The chain links TRBV18 to TRBJ2-7, with D possibly matching TRBD2 (6 bases). V lost 2 bases, J lost 5 bases, and 16 bases lay in between. Germline CDR1 and CDR2: KGHSH and LQKENI. The CDR3 is 15 amino acids. The CDR3 loop reads CASSPMLREFHEQYF. CDR3 DNA: TGTGCCAGCTCACCAATGTTGCGGGAATTCCACGAGCAGTACTTC.

The chain employs TRBV2 and TRBJ2-7, with 9 bases that match TRBD1. Germline CDR1 SNHLY, CDR2 FYNNEI. The CDR3 consists of 14 residues. V shed 1 base and J 5 bases; nucleotides not matched to a gene: 3. As DNA, the CDR3 is TGTGCCAGCAGTGAAGGGACAGGGGTCAACGAGCAGTACTTC. Translating it yields CASSEGTGVNEQYF.

This chain joins TRBV20-1 and TRBJ2-1; 7 bases line up with TRBD2. CDR1 and CDR2 from the germline V gene are DFQATT and SNEGSKA (reference sequence). This CDR3 is 15 amino acids long. The junction had 5 bases not matched to a gene; V was cut back by 2 bases and J by 1 base. CDR3 DNA sequence: TGCAGTGCTAGACTAGCGGATCCTTCCTACAATGAGCAGTTCTTC. It encodes CSARLADPSYNEQFF.

The chain is built from TRBV3-1 and TRBJ2-7; D possibly corresponds to TRBD1 (6 bases). This CDR3 has 16 amino acids. Germline values: CDR1 LGHDT, CDR2 YNNKEL (reference sequence). The germline V and J ends were trimmed by 1 base and 0 bases, with 13 bases remaining between them. The CDR3 loop reads CASSQVRDISSYEQYF. The CDR3 nucleotides read TGTGCCAGCAGCCAAGTTCGGGACATAAGCTCCTACGAGCAGTACTTC.

This clonotype was picked up one time. The CDR3 is CASTGWLYEQYF. For the CDR3, the DNA is TGTGCCAGCACGGGATGGCTCTACGAGCAGTACTTC. The chain employs TRBV6-6 and TRBJ2-7; tentatively, D is TRBD2 (5 bases). V lost 7 bases to trimming and J lost 3 bases, with 10 bases between them. CDR3 length: 12 residues. Per germline, CDR1 MNHNY and CDR2 SVGAGI (reference sequence).

Details on this clonotype: One end of the junction is discordant with germline, which a read error may explain. The rearrangement uses TRBV5-1 and TRBJ1-1, with D perhaps TRBD1 (5 bases). Germline V gene sequence: CDR1 SGHRS, CDR2 YFSETQ. This CDR3 comprises 13 residues. DNA for the CDR3: TGCGCCAGCACCTTGGCCGGAGGGACCGAAGCTTTCTTT. Its protein is CASTLAGGTEAFF.

This clonotype has a handful of counts. The chain carries TRBV29-1 and TRBJ2-7, with no clear D. There are 13 residues in the CDR3. Trimming stripped 7 bases from V and 0 bases from J, with 13 bases between. The V gene's germline CDR1 is SQVTM and CDR2 ANQGSEA. In DNA, the CDR3 is TGCAGCGGTTCCACGTGGAGCTCCTACGAGCAGTACTTC. Translation: CSGSTWSSYEQYF.

The chain is built from TRBV14 and TRBJ1-2; a possible D gene is TRBD1 (5 bases). CDR1 and CDR2 (germline): SGHDN, FVKESK. Trimming pared 0 bases from V and 6 bases from J, leaving 17 bases between. The CDR3 is 16 residues long. The CDR3 here is CASSQDRQGSLHGYTF. As DNA, the CDR3 is TGTGCCAGCAGCCAAGATAGGCAGGGAAGCCTCCATGGCTACACCTTC.

J is TRBJ1-1 and V is TRBV9; possible D gene TRBD1, 5 bases. CDR3 length: 16 amino acids. The V gene's germline CDR1 is SGDLS and CDR2 YYNGEE. Trimming took off 5 bases at V and 3 bases at J, with 20 bases between the two ends. The CDR3 nucleotides are TGTGCCAGCAGTCTAGGGGCTCTCCCCGGGGACACTGAAGCTTTCTTT. Translated, it gives CASSLGALPGDTEAFF. Complete variable domain (other parts from reference TRBV9 and TRBJ1-1): DSGVTQTPKHLITATGQRVTLRCSPRSGDLSVYWYQQSLDQGLQFLIQYYNGEERAKGNILERFSAQQFPDLHSELNLSSLELGDSALYFCASSLGALPGDTEAFFGQGTRLTVV.